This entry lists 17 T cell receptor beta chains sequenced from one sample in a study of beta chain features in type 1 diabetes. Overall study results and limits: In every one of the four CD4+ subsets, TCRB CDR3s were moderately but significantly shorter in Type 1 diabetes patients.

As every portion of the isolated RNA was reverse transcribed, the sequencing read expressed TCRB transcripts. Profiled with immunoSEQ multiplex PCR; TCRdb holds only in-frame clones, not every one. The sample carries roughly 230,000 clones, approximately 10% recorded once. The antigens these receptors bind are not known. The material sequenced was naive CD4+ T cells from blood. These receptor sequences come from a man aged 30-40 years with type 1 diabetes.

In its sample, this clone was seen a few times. CDR3 amino acids: CASSFGTTEAFF. CDR3 nucleotides: TGTGCCAGCAGCTTTGGGACAACTGAAGCTTTCTTT. V is TRBV7-9 and J is TRBJ1-1, with D tentatively TRBD1 (6 bases). Trimming pared 3 bases from V and 5 bases from J, leaving 7 bases between. The V gene's germline CDR1 is SEHNR and CDR2 FQNEAQ (reference sequence). The length of the CDR3 is 12 residues.

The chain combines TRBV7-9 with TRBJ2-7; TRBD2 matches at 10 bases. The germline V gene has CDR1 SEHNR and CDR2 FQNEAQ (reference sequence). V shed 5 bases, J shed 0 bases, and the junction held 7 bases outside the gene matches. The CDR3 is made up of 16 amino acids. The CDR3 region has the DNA TGTGCCAGCAGCCCTAAACTAGCGGGGAGCTCCTACGAGCAGTACTTC. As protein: CASSPKLAGSSYEQYF.

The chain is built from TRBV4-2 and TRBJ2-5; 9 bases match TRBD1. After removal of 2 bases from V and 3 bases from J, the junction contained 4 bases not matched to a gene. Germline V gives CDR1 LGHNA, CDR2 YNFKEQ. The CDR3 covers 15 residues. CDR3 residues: CASSQPRDREETQYF. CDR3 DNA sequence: TGTGCCAGCAGCCAACCCCGGGACAGGGAAGAGACCCAGTACTTC.

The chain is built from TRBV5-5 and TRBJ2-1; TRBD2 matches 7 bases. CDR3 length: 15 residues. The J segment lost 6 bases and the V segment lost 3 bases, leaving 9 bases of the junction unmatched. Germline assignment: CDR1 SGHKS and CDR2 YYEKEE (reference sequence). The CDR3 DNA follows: TGTGCCAGCAGCTACGCCGGGACTAAAGGCAATGAGCAGTTCTTC. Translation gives CASSYAGTKGNEQFF.

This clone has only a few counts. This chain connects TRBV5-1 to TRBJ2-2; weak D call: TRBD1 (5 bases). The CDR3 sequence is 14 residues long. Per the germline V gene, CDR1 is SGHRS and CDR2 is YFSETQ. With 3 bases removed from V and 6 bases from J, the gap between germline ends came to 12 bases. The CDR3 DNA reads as TGCGCCAGCAGCTACCCAGGGAATGCCGGGGAGCTGTTTTTT. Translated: CASSYPGNAGELFF.

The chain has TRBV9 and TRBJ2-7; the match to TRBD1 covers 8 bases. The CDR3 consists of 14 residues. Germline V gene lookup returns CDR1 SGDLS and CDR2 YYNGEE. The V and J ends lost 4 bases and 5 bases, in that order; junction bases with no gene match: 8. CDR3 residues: CASSPGQGKNEQYF. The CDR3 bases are TGTGCCAGCAGCCCTGGACAGGGAAAGAACGAGCAGTACTTC.

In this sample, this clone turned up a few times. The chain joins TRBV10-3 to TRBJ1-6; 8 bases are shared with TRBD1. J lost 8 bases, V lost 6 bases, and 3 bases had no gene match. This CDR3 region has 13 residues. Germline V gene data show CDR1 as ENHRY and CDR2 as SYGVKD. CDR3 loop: CAISPDRDSPLHF. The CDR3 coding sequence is TGTGCCATCAGCCCGGACAGGGATTCACCCCTCCACTTT.

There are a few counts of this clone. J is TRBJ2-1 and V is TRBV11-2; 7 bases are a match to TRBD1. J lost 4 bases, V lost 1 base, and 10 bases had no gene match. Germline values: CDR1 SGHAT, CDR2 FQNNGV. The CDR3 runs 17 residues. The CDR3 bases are TGTGCCAGCAGCTTAGGGGTGGTTCGGGACAGTTACAATGAGCAGTTCTTC. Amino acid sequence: CASSLGVVRDSYNEQFF.

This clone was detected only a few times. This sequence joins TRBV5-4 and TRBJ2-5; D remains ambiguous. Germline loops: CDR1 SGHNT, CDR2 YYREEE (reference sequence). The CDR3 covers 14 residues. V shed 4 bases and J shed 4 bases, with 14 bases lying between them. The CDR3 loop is CASSPGVPGETQYF. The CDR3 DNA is TGTGCCAGCAGCCCCGGAGTCCCGGGAGAGACCCAGTACTTC.

CDR3 residues: CASSSGQDYNEQFF. As DNA, the CDR3 is TGTGCCAGCAGCTCCGGACAGGATTACAATGAGCAGTTCTTC. V and J are TRBV7-9 and TRBJ2-1; 7 bases fit TRBD1. Germline CDR1 SEHNR, CDR2 FQNEAQ (reference sequence). V shed 4 bases and J 4 bases; nucleotides not matched to a gene: 4. The CDR3 length is 14 residues.

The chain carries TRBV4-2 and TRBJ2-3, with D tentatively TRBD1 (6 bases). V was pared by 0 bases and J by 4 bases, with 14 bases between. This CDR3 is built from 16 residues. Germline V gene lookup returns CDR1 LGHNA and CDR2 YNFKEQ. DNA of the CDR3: TGTGCCAGCAGCCAAGATAGGGGCAGGGGTGCAGATACGCAGTATTTT. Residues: CASSQDRGRGADTQYF.

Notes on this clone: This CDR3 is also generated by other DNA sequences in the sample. This CDR3 reads CASSLPGGSYNEQFF. CDR3 sequence (DNA): TGCGCCAGCAGCCTACCTGGCGGGTCCTACAATGAGCAGTTCTTC. The chain employs TRBV4-1 and TRBJ2-1, with a weak D call TRBD2 (5 bases). From germline, CDR1 is MGHRA and CDR2 YSYEKL. The length of the CDR3 is 15 residues. The germline V and J ends were trimmed by 4 bases and 1 base, with 11 bases remaining between them.

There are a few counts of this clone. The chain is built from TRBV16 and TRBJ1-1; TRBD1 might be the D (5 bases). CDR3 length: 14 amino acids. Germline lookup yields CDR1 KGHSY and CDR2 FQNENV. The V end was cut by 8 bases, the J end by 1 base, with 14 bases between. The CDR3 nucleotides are TGTGCCAGCGTGCGGGGACTCCCGAACACTGAAGCTTTCTTT. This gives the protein CASVRGLPNTEAFF. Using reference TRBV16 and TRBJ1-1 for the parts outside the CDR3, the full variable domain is GEEVAQTPKHLVRGEGQKAKLYCAPIKGHSYVFWYQQVLKNEFKFLISFQNENVFDETGMPKERFSAKCLPNSPCSLEIQATKLEDSAVYFCASVRGLPNTEAFFGQGTRLTVV.

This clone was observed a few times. CDR3 loop: CASSIRGLAGGPANTGELFF. CDR3 nucleotide sequence: TGTGCCAGTAGTATTCGGGGACTAGCGGGCGGTCCTGCGAACACCGGGGAGCTGTTTTTT. This rearrangement joins TRBV19 to TRBJ2-2; the match to TRBD2 covers 12 bases. CDR1 is LNHDA, CDR2 SQIVND, per germline (reference sequence). This CDR3 contains 20 residues. V dropped 3 bases and J dropped 0; count of bases not matched to a gene: 11.

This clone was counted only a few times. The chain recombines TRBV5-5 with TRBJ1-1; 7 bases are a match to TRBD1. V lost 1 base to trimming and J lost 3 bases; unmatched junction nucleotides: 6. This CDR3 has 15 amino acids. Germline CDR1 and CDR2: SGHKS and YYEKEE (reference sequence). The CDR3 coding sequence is TGTGCCAGCAGCTTGAGATCAGGGGGATACACTGAAGCTTTCTTT. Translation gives CASSLRSGGYTEAFF.

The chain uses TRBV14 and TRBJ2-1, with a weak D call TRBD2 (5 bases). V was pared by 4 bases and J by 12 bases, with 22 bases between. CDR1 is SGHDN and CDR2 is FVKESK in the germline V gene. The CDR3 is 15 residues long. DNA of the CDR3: TGTGCCAGCAGCCCCATCGGCCTAGCCCACATCGGGCAGTTCTTC. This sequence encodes CASSPIGLAHIGQFF.

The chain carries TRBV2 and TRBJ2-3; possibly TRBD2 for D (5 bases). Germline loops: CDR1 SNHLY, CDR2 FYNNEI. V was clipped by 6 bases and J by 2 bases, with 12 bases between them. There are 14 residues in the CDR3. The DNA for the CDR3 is TGTGCCAGCAGGCGGGTCTCGATCACAGATACGCAGTATTTT. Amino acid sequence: CASRRVSITDTQYF.